Given below is one T cell receptor (beta chain) in context. Its antigen is not known. This record comes from a study of early T cells in non-severe SARS-CoV-2 infection. Overall study results and limits: Clonotype matching in VDJdb favored anti-spike CD8 responses and did not capture private and CD4 specificities.

Each CDR3 protein gets one entry after TCRdb re-called the 5' RACE reads with MiXCR. The sample has tens of thousands of distinct CDR3 sequences; roughly an eighth are singletons. Source material: whole blood. The TCR was taken from an adult who was a healthcare worker with PCR-confirmed SARS-CoV-2 infection or an uninfected control (not recorded which).

CDR3 amino acids: CASSPPGLAGGPDTQYF. CDR3 coding DNA: TGCGCCAGCAGCCCTCCAGGACTAGCGGGAGGGCCGGATACGCAGTATTTT. V is TRBV4-3 and J is TRBJ2-3; 15 bases align to TRBD2. In germline, CDR1 is LGHNA, CDR2 YSLEER. The CDR3 is 17 amino acids. The V gene end was trimmed by 4 bases and the J gene end by 6 bases; junction bases not matched to a gene: 8.